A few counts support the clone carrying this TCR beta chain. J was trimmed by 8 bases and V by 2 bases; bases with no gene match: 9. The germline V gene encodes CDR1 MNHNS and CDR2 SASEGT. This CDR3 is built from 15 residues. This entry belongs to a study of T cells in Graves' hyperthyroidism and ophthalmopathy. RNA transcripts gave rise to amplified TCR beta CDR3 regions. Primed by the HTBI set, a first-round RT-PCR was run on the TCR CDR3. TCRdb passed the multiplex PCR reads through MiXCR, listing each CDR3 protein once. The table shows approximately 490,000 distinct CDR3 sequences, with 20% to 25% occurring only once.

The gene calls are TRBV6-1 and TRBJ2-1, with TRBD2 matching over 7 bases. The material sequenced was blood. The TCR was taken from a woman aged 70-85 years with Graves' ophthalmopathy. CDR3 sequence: CASSENVASGHEQFF. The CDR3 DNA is TGTGCCAGCAGTGAAAATGTTGCTAGCGGCCATGAGCAGTTCTTC.